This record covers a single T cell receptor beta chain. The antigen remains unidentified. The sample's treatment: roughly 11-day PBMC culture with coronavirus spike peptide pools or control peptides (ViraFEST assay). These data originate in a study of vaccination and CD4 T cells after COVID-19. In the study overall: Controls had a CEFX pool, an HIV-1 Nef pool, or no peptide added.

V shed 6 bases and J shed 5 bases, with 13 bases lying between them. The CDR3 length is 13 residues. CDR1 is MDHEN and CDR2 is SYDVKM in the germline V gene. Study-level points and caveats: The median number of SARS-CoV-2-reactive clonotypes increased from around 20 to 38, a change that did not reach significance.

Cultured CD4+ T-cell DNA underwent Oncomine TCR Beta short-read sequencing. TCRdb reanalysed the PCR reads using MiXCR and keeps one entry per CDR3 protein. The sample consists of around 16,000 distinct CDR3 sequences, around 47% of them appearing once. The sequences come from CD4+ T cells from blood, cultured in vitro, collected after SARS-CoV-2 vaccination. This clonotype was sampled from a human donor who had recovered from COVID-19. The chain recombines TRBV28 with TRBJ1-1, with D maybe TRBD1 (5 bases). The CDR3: CASRAPGRTEAFF. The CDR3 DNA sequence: TGTGCCAGCAGGGCTCCAGGGAGAACTGAAGCTTTCTTT.